This TCR beta chain was captured in a study of blood T cell repertoires in COVID-19. Germline V gene data show CDR1 as GTSNPN and CDR2 as SVGIG (reference sequence). V was trimmed by 0 bases and J by 0 bases, leaving 9 bases between them. The CDR3 has 15 amino acids. Profiled with immunoSEQ multiplex PCR; TCRdb holds only in-frame clones, not every one. The sample records about 300,000 clones, around 89% being singletons. The chain recombines TRBV30 with TRBJ1-5; D not resolved. The TCR originated in a woman between 25 and 40 years old with COVID-19, enrolled during active disease. The sample was peripheral blood. The CDR3 DNA sequence: TGTGCCTGGAGTGTAGGAGCTTATAGCAATCAGCCCCAGCATTTT. Translated, it gives CAWSVGAYSNQPQHF.